The present T cell receptor (beta chain) was sequenced within a study of blood T cells in healthy people across ages. V lost 0 bases, J lost 4 bases, and 18 bases lay in between. Germline assignment: CDR1 MGHRA and CDR2 YSYEKL. The CDR3 has 17 residues. Together with a sample-barcoded 5' primer, a J-beta primer mix was included in a second PCR lasting roughly 7 to 11 cycles. TCRdb reprocessed the 5' RACE reads via MiXCR and lists one record per CDR3 protein. The data show more than 800,000 distinct CDR3 sequences, 45% seen once. The sequencing sample was made of blood. V usage is TRBV4-1 and J usage is TRBJ2-5; D might be TRBD2 (7 bases). The receptor was derived from a woman aged 55-69 years in good health. CDR3 loop: CASSQEGAGATGETQYF. In nucleotides, the CDR3 is TGCGCCAGCAGCCAAGAGGGCGCGGGGGCCACCGGAGAGACCCAGTACTTC.